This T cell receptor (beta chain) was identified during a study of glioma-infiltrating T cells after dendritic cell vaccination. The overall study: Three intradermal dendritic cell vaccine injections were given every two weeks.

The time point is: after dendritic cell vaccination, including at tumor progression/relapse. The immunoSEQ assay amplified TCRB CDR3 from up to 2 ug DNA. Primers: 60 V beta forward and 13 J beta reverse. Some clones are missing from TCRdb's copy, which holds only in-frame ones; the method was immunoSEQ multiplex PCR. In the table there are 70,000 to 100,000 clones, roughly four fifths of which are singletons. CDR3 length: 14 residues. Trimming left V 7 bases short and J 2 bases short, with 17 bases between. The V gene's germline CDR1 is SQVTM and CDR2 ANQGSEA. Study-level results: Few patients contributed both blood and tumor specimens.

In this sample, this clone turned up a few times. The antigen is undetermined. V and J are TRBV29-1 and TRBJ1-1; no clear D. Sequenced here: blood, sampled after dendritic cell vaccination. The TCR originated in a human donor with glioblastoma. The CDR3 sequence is CSATPTLTNTEAFF. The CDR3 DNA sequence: TGCAGCGCCACCCCCACACTGACTAACACTGAAGCTTTCTTT.